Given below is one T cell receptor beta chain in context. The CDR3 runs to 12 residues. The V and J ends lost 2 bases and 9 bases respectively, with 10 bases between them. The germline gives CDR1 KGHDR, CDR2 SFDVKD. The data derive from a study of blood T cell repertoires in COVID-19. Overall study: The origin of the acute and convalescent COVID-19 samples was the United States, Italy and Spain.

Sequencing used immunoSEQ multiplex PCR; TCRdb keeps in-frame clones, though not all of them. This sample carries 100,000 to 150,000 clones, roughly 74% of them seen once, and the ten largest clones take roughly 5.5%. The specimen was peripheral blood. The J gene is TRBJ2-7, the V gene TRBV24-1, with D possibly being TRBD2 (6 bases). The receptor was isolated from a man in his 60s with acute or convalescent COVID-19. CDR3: CATSDWTGRQYF. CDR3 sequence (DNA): TGTGCCACCAGTGATTGGACCGGGAGGCAGTACTTC.